A selection of T cell receptor beta chains follows, all from one sample in a study of cytomegalovirus exposure and HLA in healthy donors. TCRdb keeps only in-frame clones here, not all; method: immunoSEQ multiplex PCR. The sample has about 180,000 clones, around 80% seen once. Sequencing used PBMCs. These receptors all come from a young man in good health and CMV-seropositive. CDR3s include the opening cysteine and the closing phenylalanine or tryptophan. Each record gives: J gene, D gene, CDR3 length, clone size, V gene, CDR3 DNA, CDR3 protein. A D gene is named only where the DNA matches it firmly. Only some rows state a clone size, as once, few, many or a class for expanded clones.

J: TRBJ2-3; D: TRBD2; length: 18; size: -; V: TRBV9; DNA: TGTGCCAGCAGCGTCCCACTAGCGGGGGGTTCGAACACAGATACGCAGTATTTT; CDR3: CASSVPLAGGSNTDTQYF
J: TRBJ2-7; D: TRBD2; length: 15; size: -; V: TRBV5-6; DNA: TGTGCCAGCAGCGCCGGGACTAGCGGGATCTACGAGCAGTACTTC; CDR3: CASSAGTSGIYEQYF
J: TRBJ1-3; D: -; length: 14; size: -; V: TRBV11-2; DNA: TGTGCCAGCAGCTCGTCAGGGACAGGAAACACCATATATTTT; CDR3: CASSSSGTGNTIYF
J: TRBJ1-4; D: -; length: 15; size: -; V: TRBV2; DNA: TGTGCCAGCAGCGGAAGACAATCAACTAATGAAAAACTGTTTTTT; CDR3: CASSGRQSTNEKLFF
J: TRBJ1-5; D: -; length: 14; size: -; V: TRBV19; DNA: TGTGCCAGTAGTCCTCGACAGGGCAATCAGCCCCAGCATTTT; CDR3: CASSPRQGNQPQHF
J: TRBJ2-1; D: TRBD2; length: 16; size: -; V: TRBV6-1; DNA: TGTGCCAGCAGTGAACAACTAGCGGACACCTGGGATGAGCAGTTCTTC; CDR3: CASSEQLADTWDEQFF
J: TRBJ1-2; D: -; length: 14; size: -; V: TRBV9; DNA: TGTGCCAGCAGTTACAAGGGGGGGACTCTTGGCTACACCTTC; CDR3: CASSYKGGTLGYTF
J: TRBJ1-1; D: -; length: 14; size: -; V: TRBV7-2; DNA: TGTGCCAGCAGCAAAAGCAGGGTGAACACTGAAGCTTTCTTT; CDR3: CASSKSRVNTEAFF
J: TRBJ2-1; D: -; length: 14; size: few; V: TRBV4-3; DNA: TGCGCCAGCAGCCCGGGACTCTTAGGGAATGAGCAGTTCTTC; CDR3: CASSPGLLGNEQFF
J: TRBJ1-2; D: TRBD1; length: 14; size: -; V: TRBV2; DNA: TGTGCCAGTTACGCCGGGACAGGGAACTATGGCTACACCTTC; CDR3: CASYAGTGNYGYTF
J: TRBJ2-3; D: -; length: 14; size: -; V: TRBV7-6; DNA: TGTGCCAGCAGCTCCGGACTACACACAGATACGCAGTATTTT; CDR3: CASSSGLHTDTQYF
J: TRBJ1-1; D: TRBD1; length: 14; size: -; V: TRBV10-3; DNA: TGTGCCATCAGAGCACAGGGGGCGGCCACTGAAGCTTTCTTT; CDR3: CAIRAQGAATEAFF
J: TRBJ2-1; D: TRBD2; length: 16; size: once; V: TRBV4-1; DNA: TGCGCCAGCAGCCAAATTACTAGCGGAACCTACAATGAGCAGTTCTTC; CDR3: CASSQITSGTYNEQFF
J: TRBJ2-1; D: TRBD2; length: 13; size: -; V: TRBV7-9; DNA: TGTGCCAGCAGCCCGTCTTGGCGGGGGGGAAAGTTCTTC; CDR3: CASSPSWRGGKFF
J: TRBJ1-1; D: -; length: 11; size: few; V: TRBV29-1; DNA: TGCAGCGGACTACTGAACACTGAAGCTTTCTTT; CDR3: CSGLLNTEAFF
J: TRBJ1-3; D: TRBD1; length: 18; size: -; V: TRBV13; DNA: TGTGCCAGCAGCTCGTGGAACCCGGGACAGGGTGTTGGAAACACCATATATTTT; CDR3: CASSSWNPGQGVGNTIYF
J: TRBJ1-1; D: -; length: 12; size: few; V: TRBV28; DNA: TGTGCCAGCAGTTTCGGCGGGCATGAAGCTTTCTTT; CDR3: CASSFGGHEAFF
J: TRBJ2-7; D: -; length: 16; size: -; V: TRBV27; DNA: TGTGCCAGCAGTTTGCTAACGGGATTGGGGTCCTACGAGCAGTACTTC; CDR3: CASSLLTGLGSYEQYF
J: TRBJ1-4; D: -; length: 19; size: -; V: TRBV4-1; DNA: TGCGCCAGCAGCCAACTAAAACAACGACAGGTTCCAACTAATGAAAAACTGTTTTTT; CDR3: CASSQLKQRQVPTNEKLFF
J: TRBJ2-7; D: -; length: 20; size: few; V: TRBV2; DNA: TGTGCCAGCAGTGACTATCCACCCAGTGCTGCAGGTGACACCTCCTACGAGCAGTACTTC; CDR3: CASSDYPPSAAGDTSYEQYF
J: TRBJ1-2; D: TRBD1; length: 17; size: -; V: TRBV7-2; DNA: TGTGCCAGCAGGTCCGGGATACAGGGGGCGCGCAGCTATGGCTACACCTTC; CDR3: CASRSGIQGARSYGYTF
J: TRBJ1-1; D: -; length: 15; size: -; V: TRBV9; DNA: TGTGCCAGCAGCGTAGCTGGGGGGGCAAACACTGAAGCTTTCTTT; CDR3: CASSVAGGANTEAFF
J: TRBJ2-1; D: TRBD2; length: 14; size: -; V: TRBV7-8; DNA: TGTGCCAGCAGCCCGGGACTAGCGGACAATGAGCAGTTCTTC; CDR3: CASSPGLADNEQFF
J: TRBJ2-3; D: TRBD1; length: 18; size: -; V: TRBV25-1; DNA: TGTGCCAGCAGTGAACGGGGGACAGGGCCTATACCCACAGATACGCAGTATTTT; CDR3: CASSERGTGPIPTDTQYF
J: TRBJ2-7; D: TRBD1; length: 14; size: -; V: TRBV6-5; DNA: TGTGCCAGCAGTTACTGGGGACAGGACTACGAGCAGTACTTC; CDR3: CASSYWGQDYEQYF
J: TRBJ2-1; D: -; length: 15; size: -; V: TRBV19; DNA: TGTGCCAGTAGTATATTGCTAGCGACCTACAATGAGCAGTTCTTC; CDR3: CASSILLATYNEQFF
J: TRBJ2-7; D: TRBD2; length: 15; size: -; V: TRBV19; DNA: TGTGCCAGTAGTCCCCGGCCGGGGGGGTACTACGAGCAGTACTTC; CDR3: CASSPRPGGYYEQYF
J: TRBJ1-1; D: -; length: 13; size: -; V: TRBV30; DNA: TGTGCCTGGAGGTCCCAGGGGATTGTGGAAGCTTTCTTT; CDR3: CAWRSQGIVEAFF
J: TRBJ2-1; D: -; length: 15; size: -; V: TRBV6-5; DNA: TGTGCCAGCAGTTACTCAATCAGCTCCTACAATGAGCAGTTCTTC; CDR3: CASSYSISSYNEQFF
J: TRBJ2-7; D: -; length: 14; size: -; V: TRBV6-5; DNA: TGTGCCAGCAGCCGACAGCCGCTAGGCTACGAGCAGTACTTC; CDR3: CASSRQPLGYEQYF
J: TRBJ2-3; D: TRBD2; length: 17; size: -; V: TRBV4-3; DNA: TGCGCCAGCAGCCAAAATCTGCGGGGGGAAATTCCAGATACGCAGTATTTT; CDR3: CASSQNLRGEIPDTQYF